This TCR beta chain was identified during a study of T cell repertoires in cytomegalovirus infection. About the research overall: Selection of CMV epitopes for the study included recently identified HLA-C-restricted and well-studied HLA-B-restricted ones. Carrying CMV and the relevant HLA type showed in public TCR beta signatures.

Study conclusions and caveats: The study identified carriers of CMV plus the relevant HLA from cumulative public TCR beta family frequency. Dominating the ex vivo response were TCR beta clonotypes that were CMV-specific and HLA-C-restricted.

The V and J ends lost 4 bases and 0 bases respectively, with 13 bases between them. CDR3 length: 15 residues. Germline lookup yields CDR1 SGHNT and CDR2 YYREEE (reference sequence). As for this clonotype: Its antigen is currently unknown.

TCRdb used MiXCR to reprocess the reads, holding one entry per CDR3 protein. The sample contains about 830,000 distinct CDR3 sequences, approximately 32% of which appear only once. This chain connects TRBV5-4 to TRBJ1-1; no reliable D call. The source was cultured CD8+ T cells from PBMCs, collected from culture after CMV antigen stimulation. The sequence was collected from a human donor in good health (CMV status not recorded). Some clones in this sample may be carry-over from other donors' samples. The CDR3 loop reads CASSGSPEMNTEAFF. CDR3 nucleotide sequence: TGTGCCAGCAGCGGATCCCCGGAAATGAACACTGAAGCTTTCTTT.